This T cell receptor (beta chain) stems from a study of blood T cell repertoires in COVID-19. The CDR3 extends over 17 amino acids. Looked up from germline, CDR1 is KGHSH and CDR2 is LQKENI. J was trimmed by 3 bases and V by 3 bases; bases with no gene match: 10. How the authors handled the data: Estimates of nucleated cell counts were drawn from the amplification of reference gene primers. TCRdb's copy holds only in-frame clones and misses some; the assay was immunoSEQ multiplex PCR. That table supplies the V and J calls and clone size; D and trimming were determined from the DNA. This repertoire shows about 190,000 clones, about four fifths found once; its top ten account for roughly 8%. This clone has a handful of counts.

The sequenced material came from peripheral blood. This TCR came from a woman aged 55-70 years with COVID-19, enrolled during active disease. The chain uses TRBV18 and TRBJ2-3, with 9 bases identical to TRBD2. CDR3 sequence reads: CASSPLSGTSTTDTQYF. CDR3 nucleotides: TGTGCCAGCTCACCTCTATCCGGGACTAGCACGACAGATACGCAGTATTTT.